This entry lists 4 T cell receptor beta chains sequenced from one sample in a study of T cells in Graves' hyperthyroidism and ophthalmopathy (dated by TCRdb to about 2019). The method behind the library was multiplex PCR. This sample was sequenced with an Illumina HiSeq 2000. The TCR beta CDR3 regions were amplified from the RNA transcripts. The TCR CDR3 was subjected to a first round of RT-PCR using the HTBI primer set and the Qiagen OneStep RT-PCR kit. TCRdb trimmed public reads at Q25 via fastp, called clones via MiXCR and kept in-frame beta chains. All rows with the same CDR3 protein become a single entry with the most common DNA and genes. This sample has 730,000 or so distinct CDR3 sequences in its table, and about 19% of those were observed once. 16% of the sample is in the top ten clones. The specimen sequenced was blood. The receptors here all came from a woman aged 45-59 years with Graves' hyperthyroidism that later progressed to Graves' ophthalmopathy.

This clonotype was picked up many times. The rearrangement links TRBV3-1 to TRBJ2-2; D is unclear. This CDR3 contains 16 residues. The V and J ends lost 0 bases and 1 base respectively, with 9 bases between them. Germline CDR1 reads LGHDT; CDR2 reads YNNKEL (reference sequence). The CDR3 DNA follows: TGTGCCAGCAGCCAAGATGTGACACTGAACACCGGGGAGCTGTTTTTT. This sequence encodes CASSQDVTLNTGELFF.

This clonotype appeared a few times. The chain combines TRBV5-1 with TRBJ1-1; possibly TRBD1 for D (6 bases). From germline, CDR1 is SGHRS and CDR2 YFSETQ. CDR3 size: 14 residues. V was shortened by 1 base and J by 3 bases, with 10 bases between the two germline ends. In DNA, the CDR3 is TGCGCCAGCAGCTTGCGGGGGCCATACACTGAAGCTTTCTTT. It is translated as CASSLRGPYTEAFF.

The chain carries TRBV20-1 and TRBJ2-5, with TRBD2 identical over 13 bases. The CDR3 totals 19 residues. Trimming removed 4 bases from V and 5 bases from J; junction bases left unmatched: 19. The germline gives CDR1 DFQATT, CDR2 SNEGSKA (reference sequence). This CDR3 reads CSATSTGDEGLAGMETQYF. The CDR3 DNA sequence: TGCAGTGCTACTTCGACAGGGGATGAGGGACTAGCGGGAATGGAGACCCAGTACTTC.

The genes are TRBV2 and TRBJ1-5, with D unresolved. The CDR3 contains 14 residues. The ends were cut back, 4 bases at V and 7 bases at J, with 14 bases in the middle. The germline CDR1 and CDR2 sequences are SNHLY and FYNNEI. Here the CDR3 reads CASSGQTQVQPQHF. The CDR3 DNA follows: TGTGCCAGCAGTGGACAAACTCAGGTCCAGCCCCAGCATTTT.